This TCR beta chain comes out of a study of regulatory T cells in long-lasting Graves disease. Time point reported: persistent/refractory GD, antithyroid drugs over 5 years with positive TRAb. From PBMCs, RNA was extracted and then used to make the TCR library. The authors drew 9 to 10 milliliters of peripheral blood into EDTA tubes. The CDR3 spans 14 residues. Germline lookup yields CDR1 MDHEN and CDR2 SYDVKM. With 7 bases clipped from V and 0 bases from J, the junction kept 6 bases outside the gene matches. In its sample, this clonotype was seen many times. Library construction for TCR beta used iRepertoire HTBI primers and Arm-PCR of CDR3 regions. TCRdb passed the multiplex PCR reads through MiXCR, listing each CDR3 protein once. Of 300,000 to 400,000 distinct CDR3 sequences in the sample, around 19% were seen once.

This clonotype was sampled from a female donor with Graves disease. The V and J genes are TRBV28 and TRBJ2-7; 7 nucleotides align to TRBD2. The specimen was peripheral blood mononuclear cells (PBMCs), collected when the disease was refractory, from a patient treated with antithyroid drugs. In DNA, the CDR3 is TGTGCCAGCACCTGGGGCGGGAGCTCCTACGAGCAGTACTTC. This translates into CASTWGGSSYEQYF.